The 9 T cell receptor beta chains below all came from one sample that was sequenced in a study of blood T cells in healthy people across ages. The use of a sample-barcoded 5' primer and a J-beta primer mix characterized a second PCR of roughly 6 to 11 cycles. MiXCR, applied by TCRdb to the 5' RACE reads, yields one record per CDR3 protein. The sample contains about 770,000 distinct CDR3 sequences, around 42% of which appear only once. The sample comprised blood. These receptors all stem from a man aged 55 to 70 in good health.

There are many counts of this clonotype. The chain uses TRBV5-1 and TRBJ2-7; a possible D gene is TRBD1 (6 bases). This CDR3 is built from 14 residues. In germline, CDR1 is SGHRS, CDR2 YFSETQ. The ends were cut back, 0 bases at V and 5 bases at J, with 12 bases in the middle. The CDR3 spells CASSLESTGNEQYF. The CDR3 coding sequence is TGCGCCAGCAGCTTGGAGTCTACAGGGAACGAGCAGTACTTC.

The sample holds many counts of this clonotype. The chain is built from TRBV29-1 and TRBJ2-7, with D possibly TRBD1 on 6 matching bases. The CDR3 length is 12 residues. Germline-derived CDR1 and CDR2 are SQVTM and ANQGSEA. V lost 4 bases and J 1 base, leaving 8 bases between the germline ends. The CDR3 coding sequence is TGCAGCGTTGTGAGGGGGTCCTACGAGCAGTACTTC. Translating it yields CSVVRGSYEQYF.

The chain combines TRBV20-1 with TRBJ2-5, with TRBD2 as a possible D gene (5 bases). Germline CDR1 DFQATT, CDR2 SNEGSKA (reference sequence). CDR3 length equals 11 residues. V lost 6 bases, J lost 13 bases, and 18 bases lay in between. The CDR3 region has the DNA TGCAGTGCCATACGCGACTACGAGCGGTACTTC. This sequence encodes CSAIRDYERYF.

This clonotype was recorded many times. This rearrangement joins TRBV15 to TRBJ1-4, with D maybe TRBD1 (5 bases). The length of the CDR3 is 15 residues. V shed 2 bases and J shed 4 bases, with 11 bases lying between them. CDR1 is LNHNV, CDR2 YYDKDF, per germline (reference sequence). This CDR3 is CATSRYGTINEKLFF. The DNA of the CDR3 is TGTGCCACCAGCAGATACGGGACGATTAATGAAAAACTGTTTTTT.

This clonotype was found a few times. The rearrangement uses TRBV24-1 and TRBJ2-7; 9 nucleotides align to TRBD2. Germline assignment: CDR1 KGHDR and CDR2 SFDVKD. V shed 9 bases, J shed 3 bases, and the junction held 8 bases outside the gene matches. The CDR3 is made up of 14 amino acids. As DNA, the CDR3 is TGTGCCACCCGCTGGGAGCGGGGGGACTACGAGCAGTACTTC. This translates into CATRWERGDYEQYF.

This clonotype was seen once. V usage is TRBV12-3 or TRBV12-4 and J usage is TRBJ2-3, with 7 bases that match TRBD2. This CDR3 is built from 14 residues. The J segment lost 2 bases and the V segment lost 7 bases, leaving 6 bases of the junction unmatched. The CDR3 loop is CASTPGGVTDTQYF. The CDR3 DNA is TGTGCCAGCACCCCGGGGGGTGTCACAGATACGCAGTATTTT.

This clonotype has more than one count but fewer than ten. The chain joins TRBV7-2 to TRBJ1-5, with D unclear. CDR3 length: 14 amino acids. CDR1 is SGHTA and CDR2 is FQGNSA in the germline V gene. V lost 7 bases and J lost 7, with 17 bases in between. The CDR3 loop reads CASTRSSGGQPQHF. The CDR3 DNA follows: TGTGCCAGCACCAGGTCGTCGGGCGGCCAGCCCCAGCATTTT. The full variable domain, in which reference TRBV7-2 and TRBJ1-5 provide the parts outside the CDR3, is GAGVSQSPSNKVTEKGKDVELRCDPISGHTALYWYRQSLGQGLEFLIYFQGNSAPDKSGLPSDRFSAERTGGSVSTLTIQRTQQEDSAVYLCASTRSSGGQPQHFGDGTRLSIL.

The chain uses TRBV20-1 and TRBJ2-1; D is perhaps TRBD2 (5 bases). V was cut by 0 bases and J by 9 bases, with 21 bases left in between. The CDR3 sequence is 16 residues long. Germline lookup yields CDR1 DFQATT and CDR2 SNEGSKA (reference sequence). CDR3 sequence (DNA): TGCAGTGCTAGAGATATGTCGACTACATTAATTGGTGAGCAGTTCTTC. It is translated as CSARDMSTTLIGEQFF.

V is TRBV6-5 and J is TRBJ2-5, with no clear D. The CDR3 length is 14 residues. Trimming pared 5 bases from V and 2 bases from J, leaving 12 bases between. Germline loops: CDR1 MNHEY, CDR2 SVGAGI. CDR3 nucleotides: TGTGCCAGCAGTGCTCAGGTGGGGCAAGAGACCCAGTACTTC. Protein sequence: CASSAQVGQETQYF.